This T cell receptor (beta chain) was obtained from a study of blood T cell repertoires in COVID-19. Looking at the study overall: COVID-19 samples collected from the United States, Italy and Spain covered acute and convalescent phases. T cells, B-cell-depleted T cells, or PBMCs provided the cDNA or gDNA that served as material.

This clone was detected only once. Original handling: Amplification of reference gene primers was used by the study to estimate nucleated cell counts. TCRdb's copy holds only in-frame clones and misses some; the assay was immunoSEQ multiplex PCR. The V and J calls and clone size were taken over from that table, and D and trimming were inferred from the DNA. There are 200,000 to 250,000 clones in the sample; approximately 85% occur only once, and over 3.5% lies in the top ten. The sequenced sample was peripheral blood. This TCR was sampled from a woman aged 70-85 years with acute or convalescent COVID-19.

In DNA, the CDR3 is TGCGCCAGCAGCCAAGATTCACCTCAGGGGACCAAAAACATTCAGTACTTC. This gives the protein CASSQDSPQGTKNIQYF. The rearrangement uses TRBV4-3 and TRBJ2-4, with a possible D match to TRBD1 (6 bases). V lost 0 bases and J 2 bases, leaving 14 bases between the germline ends. The CDR3 is 17 residues long. The germline V gene has CDR1 LGHNA and CDR2 YSLEER.